The TCR beta chain under discussion was sequenced for a study of blood T cells in healthy people across ages. A second about 6 to 11 cycle PCR used barcoded and J-beta primers. TCRdb re-called the 5' RACE reads through MiXCR, storing one row per CDR3 protein. Of nearly 800,000 distinct CDR3 sequences listed, approximately 53% were seen once; the top ten hold 20% to 30%. Remarks on this clonotype: Antigen: not known.

V lost 7 bases, J lost 2 bases, and 6 bases lay in between. The germline V gene encodes CDR1 SNHLY and CDR2 FYNNEI. The length of the CDR3 is 11 residues. Study-wide results and caveats: Significant beta diversity loss was already apparent by age about 42, declining roughly linearly.

The sequenced sample consisted of blood. This sequence was found in a man in his forties or fifties in good health. The J gene is TRBJ2-7, the V gene TRBV2, with D hard to call. Here the CDR3 reads CASTQAYEQYF. CDR3 DNA: TGTGCCAGCACCCAAGCCTACGAGCAGTACTTC. The variable domain in full, completed from reference TRBV2 and TRBJ2-7, reads EPEVTQTPSHQVTQMGQEVILRCVPISNHLYFYWYRQILGQKVEFLVSFYNNEISEKSEIFDDQFSVERPDGSNFTLKIRSTKLEDSAMYFCASTQAYEQYFGPGTRLTVT.